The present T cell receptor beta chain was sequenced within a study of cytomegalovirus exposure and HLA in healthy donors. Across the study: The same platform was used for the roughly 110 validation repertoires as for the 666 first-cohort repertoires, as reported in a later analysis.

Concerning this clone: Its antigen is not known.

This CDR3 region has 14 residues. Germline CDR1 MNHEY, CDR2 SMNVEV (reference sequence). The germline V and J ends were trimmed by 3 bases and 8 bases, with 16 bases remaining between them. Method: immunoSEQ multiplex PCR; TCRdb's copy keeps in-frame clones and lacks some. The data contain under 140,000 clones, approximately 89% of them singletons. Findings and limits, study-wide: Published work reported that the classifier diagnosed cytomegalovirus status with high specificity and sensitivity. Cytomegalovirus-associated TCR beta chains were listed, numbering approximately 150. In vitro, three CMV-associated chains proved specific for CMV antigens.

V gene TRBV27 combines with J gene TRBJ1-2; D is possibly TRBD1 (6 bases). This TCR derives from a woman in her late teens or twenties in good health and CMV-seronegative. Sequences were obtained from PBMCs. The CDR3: CASSFTHRAGGYTF. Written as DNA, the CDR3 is TGTGCCAGCAGTTTTACCCACAGGGCTGGCGGCTACACCTTC.